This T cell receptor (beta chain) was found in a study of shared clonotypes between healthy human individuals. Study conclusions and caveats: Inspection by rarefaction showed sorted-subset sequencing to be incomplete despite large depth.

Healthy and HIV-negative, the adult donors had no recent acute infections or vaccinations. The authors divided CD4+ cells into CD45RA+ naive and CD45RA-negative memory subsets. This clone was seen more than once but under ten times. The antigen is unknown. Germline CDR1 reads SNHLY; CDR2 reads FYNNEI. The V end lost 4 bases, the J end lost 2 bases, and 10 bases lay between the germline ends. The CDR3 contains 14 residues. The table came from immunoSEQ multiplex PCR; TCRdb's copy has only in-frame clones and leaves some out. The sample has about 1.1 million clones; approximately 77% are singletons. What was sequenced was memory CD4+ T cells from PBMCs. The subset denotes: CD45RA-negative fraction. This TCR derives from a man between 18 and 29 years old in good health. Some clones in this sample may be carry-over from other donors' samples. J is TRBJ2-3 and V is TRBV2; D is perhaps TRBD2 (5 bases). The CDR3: CASSARLATDTQYF. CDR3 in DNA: TGTGCCAGCAGTGCTCGGCTAGCCACAGATACGCAGTATTTT.